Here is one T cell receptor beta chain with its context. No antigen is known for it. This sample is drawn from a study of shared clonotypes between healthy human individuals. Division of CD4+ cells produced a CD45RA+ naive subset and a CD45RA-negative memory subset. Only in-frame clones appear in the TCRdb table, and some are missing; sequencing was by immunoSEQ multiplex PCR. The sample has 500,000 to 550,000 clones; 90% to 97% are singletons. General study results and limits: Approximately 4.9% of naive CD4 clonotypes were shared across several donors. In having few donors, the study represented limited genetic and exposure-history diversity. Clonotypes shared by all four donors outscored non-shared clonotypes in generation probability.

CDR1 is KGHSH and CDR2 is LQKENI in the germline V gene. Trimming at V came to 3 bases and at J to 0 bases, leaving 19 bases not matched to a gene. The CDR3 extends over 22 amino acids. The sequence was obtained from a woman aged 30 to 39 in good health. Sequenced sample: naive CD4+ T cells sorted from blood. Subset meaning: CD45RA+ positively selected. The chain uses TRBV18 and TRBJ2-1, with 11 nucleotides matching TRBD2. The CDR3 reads CASSPPGASGRTTGGSYNEQFF. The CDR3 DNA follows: TGTGCCAGCTCACCCCCCGGGGCTAGCGGGAGGACCACGGGGGGCTCCTACAATGAGCAGTTCTTC.